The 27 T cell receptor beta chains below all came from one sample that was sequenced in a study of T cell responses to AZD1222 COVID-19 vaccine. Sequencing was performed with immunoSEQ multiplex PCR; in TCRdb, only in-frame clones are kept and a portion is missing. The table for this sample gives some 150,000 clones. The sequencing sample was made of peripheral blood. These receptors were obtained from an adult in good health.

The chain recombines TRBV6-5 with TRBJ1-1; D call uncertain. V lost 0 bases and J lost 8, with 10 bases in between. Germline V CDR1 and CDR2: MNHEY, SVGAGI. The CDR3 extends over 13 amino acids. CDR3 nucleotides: TGTGCCAGCAGTTACTCCGGACCAGAAGAAGCTTTCTTT. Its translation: CASSYSGPEEAFF.

DNA for the CDR3: TGTGCCAGCAGCCCAACTGGGACAGTCTCTGGAAACACCATATATTTT. It encodes CASSPTGTVSGNTIYF. This sequence joins TRBV4-2 and TRBJ1-3; 7 nucleotides match TRBD1. V lost 4 bases and J lost 0; bases outside the gene matches: 6. The CDR3 runs 16 residues. Germline-derived CDR1 and CDR2 are LGHNA and YNFKEQ.

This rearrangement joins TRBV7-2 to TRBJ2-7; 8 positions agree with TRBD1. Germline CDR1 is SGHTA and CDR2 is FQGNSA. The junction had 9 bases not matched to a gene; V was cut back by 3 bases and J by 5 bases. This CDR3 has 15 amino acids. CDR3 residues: CASSFLGTGFNEQYF. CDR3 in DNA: TGTGCCAGCAGCTTCCTCGGGACAGGTTTCAACGAGCAGTACTTC.

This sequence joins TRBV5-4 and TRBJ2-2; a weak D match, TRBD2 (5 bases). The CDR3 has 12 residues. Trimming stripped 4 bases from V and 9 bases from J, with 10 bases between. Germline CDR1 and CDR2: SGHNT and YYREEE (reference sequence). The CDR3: CASSPTGRELFF. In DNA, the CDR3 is TGTGCCAGCAGCCCCACGGGAAGGGAGCTGTTTTTT.

The CDR3 nucleotides are TGTGCCAGCAGTTGGCCTAGCGGATACCAAGAGACCCAGTACTTC. Amino acids: CASSWPSGYQETQYF. The chain links TRBV6-2 or TRBV6-3 to TRBJ2-5; 7 bases fit TRBD2. The V gene's germline CDR1 is MNHEY and CDR2 SVGEGT. The ends lost 4 bases at V and 0 bases at J; junction bases unmatched: 5. CDR3 length: 15 amino acids.

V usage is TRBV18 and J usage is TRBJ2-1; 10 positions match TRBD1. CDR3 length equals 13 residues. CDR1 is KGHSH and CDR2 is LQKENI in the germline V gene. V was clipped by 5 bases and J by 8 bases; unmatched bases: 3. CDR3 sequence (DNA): TGTGCCAGCTCAGCGACAGGGGGCGATGAGCAGTTCTTC. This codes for CASSATGGDEQFF.

The CDR3 loop reads CASSPGTSGDNEQFF. CDR3 nucleotides: TGTGCCAGCAGCCCAGGGACTAGCGGGGACAATGAGCAGTTCTTC. The genes are TRBV6-5 and TRBJ2-1; 13 bases fit TRBD2. The germline gives CDR1 MNHEY, CDR2 SVGAGI. CDR3 length: 15 amino acids. With V trimmed by 6 bases and J by 5 bases, 4 bases remained unmatched.

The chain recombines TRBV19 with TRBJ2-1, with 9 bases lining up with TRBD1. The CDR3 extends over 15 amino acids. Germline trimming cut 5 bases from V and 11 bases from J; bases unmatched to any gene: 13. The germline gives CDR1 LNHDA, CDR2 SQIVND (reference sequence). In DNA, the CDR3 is TGTGCCAGTAGTCGTGGGACAGGGAAATGGTCTAAGCAGTTCTTC. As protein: CASSRGTGKWSKQFF.

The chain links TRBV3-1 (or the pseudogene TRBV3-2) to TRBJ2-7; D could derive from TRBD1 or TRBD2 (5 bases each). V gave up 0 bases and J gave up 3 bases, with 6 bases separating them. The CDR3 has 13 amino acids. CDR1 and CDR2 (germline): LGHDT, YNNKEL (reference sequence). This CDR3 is CASSQDGGYEQYF. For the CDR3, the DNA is TGTGCCAGCAGCCAAGATGGGGGCTACGAGCAGTACTTC.

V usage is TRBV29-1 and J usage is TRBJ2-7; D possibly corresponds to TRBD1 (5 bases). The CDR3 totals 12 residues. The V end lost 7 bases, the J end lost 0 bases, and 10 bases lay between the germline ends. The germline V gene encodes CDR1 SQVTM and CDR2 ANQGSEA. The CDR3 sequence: CSGGSSSYEQYF. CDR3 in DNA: TGCAGCGGGGGCTCCAGCTCCTACGAGCAGTACTTC.

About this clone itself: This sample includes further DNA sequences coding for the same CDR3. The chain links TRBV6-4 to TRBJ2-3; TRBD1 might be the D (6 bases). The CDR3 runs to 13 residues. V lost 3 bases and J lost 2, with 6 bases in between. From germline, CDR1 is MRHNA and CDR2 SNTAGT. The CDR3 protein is CASSEGATDTQYF. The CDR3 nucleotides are TGTGCCAGCAGTGAGGGGGCCACAGATACGCAGTATTTT.

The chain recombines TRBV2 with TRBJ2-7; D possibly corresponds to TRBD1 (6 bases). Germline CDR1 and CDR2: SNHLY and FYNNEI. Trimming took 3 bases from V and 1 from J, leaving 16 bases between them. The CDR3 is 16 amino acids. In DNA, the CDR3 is TGTGCCAGCAGTGATGATAGGGACACGTCGTCCTACGAGCAGTACTTC. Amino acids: CASSDDRDTSSYEQYF. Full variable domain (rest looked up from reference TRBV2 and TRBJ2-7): EPEVTQTPSHQVTQMGQEVILRCVPISNHLYFYWYRQILGQKVEFLVSFYNNEISEKSEIFDDQFSVERPDGSNFTLKIRSTKLEDSAMYFCASSDDRDTSSYEQYFGPGTRLTVT.

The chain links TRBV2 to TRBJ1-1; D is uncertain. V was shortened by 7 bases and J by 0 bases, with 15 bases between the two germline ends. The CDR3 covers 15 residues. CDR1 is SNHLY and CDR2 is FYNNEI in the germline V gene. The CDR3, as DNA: TGTGCCAGCATTAGGGAGGGTGGGATGAACACTGAAGCTTTCTTT. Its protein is CASIREGGMNTEAFF.

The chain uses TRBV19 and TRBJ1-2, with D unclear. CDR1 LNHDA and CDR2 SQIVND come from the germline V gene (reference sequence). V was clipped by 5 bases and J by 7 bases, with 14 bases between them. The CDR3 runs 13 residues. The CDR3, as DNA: TGTGCCAGTAGTTGGTCCTCCCGAACTGGCTACACCTTC. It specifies CASSWSSRTGYTF.

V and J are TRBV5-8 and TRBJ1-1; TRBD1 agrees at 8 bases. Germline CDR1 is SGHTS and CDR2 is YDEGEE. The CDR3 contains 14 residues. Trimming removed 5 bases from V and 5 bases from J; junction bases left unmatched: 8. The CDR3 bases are TGTGCCAGCAGGTTGACAGGGGTTGAAACTGAAGCTTTCTTT. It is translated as CASRLTGVETEAFF.

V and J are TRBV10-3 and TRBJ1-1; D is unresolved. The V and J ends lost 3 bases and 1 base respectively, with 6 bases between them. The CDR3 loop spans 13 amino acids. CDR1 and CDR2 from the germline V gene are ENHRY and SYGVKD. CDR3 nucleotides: TGTGCCATCAGTGACGCGGGGAACACTGAAGCTTTCTTT. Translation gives CAISDAGNTEAFF.

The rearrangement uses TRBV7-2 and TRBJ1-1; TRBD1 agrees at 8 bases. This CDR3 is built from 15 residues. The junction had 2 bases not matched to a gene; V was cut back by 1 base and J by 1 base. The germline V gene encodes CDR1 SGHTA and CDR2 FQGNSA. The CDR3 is CASSLVGTGNTEAFF. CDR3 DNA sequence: TGTGCCAGCAGCTTAGTTGGGACAGGGAACACTGAAGCTTTCTTT.

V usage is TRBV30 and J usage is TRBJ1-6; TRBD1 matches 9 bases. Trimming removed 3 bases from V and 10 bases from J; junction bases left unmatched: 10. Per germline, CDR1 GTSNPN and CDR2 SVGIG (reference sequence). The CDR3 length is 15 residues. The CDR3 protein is CAWSLLGQGLSPLHF. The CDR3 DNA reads TGTGCCTGGAGCCTCCTCGGACAGGGGCTCTCACCCCTCCACTTT.

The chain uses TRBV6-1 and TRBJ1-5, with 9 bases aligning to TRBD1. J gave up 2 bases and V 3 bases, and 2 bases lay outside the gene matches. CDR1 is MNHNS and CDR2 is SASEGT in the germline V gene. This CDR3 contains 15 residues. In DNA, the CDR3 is TGTGCCAGCAGTGACCGGGACAGGGGCAATCAGCCCCAGCATTTT. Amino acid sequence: CASSDRDRGNQPQHF.

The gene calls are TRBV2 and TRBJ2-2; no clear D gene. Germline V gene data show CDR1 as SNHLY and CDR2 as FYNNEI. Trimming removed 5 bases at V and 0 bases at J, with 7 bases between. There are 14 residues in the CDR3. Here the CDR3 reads CASSPDANTGELFF. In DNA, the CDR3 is TGTGCCAGCAGTCCTGACGCGAACACCGGGGAGCTGTTTTTT.

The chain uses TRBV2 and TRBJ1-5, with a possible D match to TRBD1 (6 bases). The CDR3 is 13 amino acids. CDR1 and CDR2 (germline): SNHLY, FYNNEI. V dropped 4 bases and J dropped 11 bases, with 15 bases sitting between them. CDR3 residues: CASSGQDANAQHF. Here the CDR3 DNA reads TGTGCCAGCAGTGGACAGGACGCGAACGCCCAGCATTTT. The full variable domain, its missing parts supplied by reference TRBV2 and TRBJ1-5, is EPEVTQTPSHQVTQMGQEVILRCVPISNHLYFYWYRQILGQKVEFLVSFYNNEISEKSEIFDDQFSVERPDGSNFTLKIRSTKLEDSAMYFCASSGQDANAQHFGDGTRLSIL.

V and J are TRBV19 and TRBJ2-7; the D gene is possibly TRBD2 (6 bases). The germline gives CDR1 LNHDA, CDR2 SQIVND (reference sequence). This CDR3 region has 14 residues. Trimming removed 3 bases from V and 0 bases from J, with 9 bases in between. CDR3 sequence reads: CASSMQGGSYEQYF. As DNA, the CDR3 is TGTGCCAGTAGTATGCAGGGAGGCTCCTACGAGCAGTACTTC.

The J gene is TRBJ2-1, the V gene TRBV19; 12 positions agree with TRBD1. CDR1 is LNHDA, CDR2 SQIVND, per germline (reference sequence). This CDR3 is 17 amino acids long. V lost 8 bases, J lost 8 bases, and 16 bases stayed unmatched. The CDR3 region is CASARRPGQGAFHEQFF. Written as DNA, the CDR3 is TGTGCCAGTGCCAGGCGACCGGGACAGGGGGCTTTCCATGAGCAGTTCTTC.

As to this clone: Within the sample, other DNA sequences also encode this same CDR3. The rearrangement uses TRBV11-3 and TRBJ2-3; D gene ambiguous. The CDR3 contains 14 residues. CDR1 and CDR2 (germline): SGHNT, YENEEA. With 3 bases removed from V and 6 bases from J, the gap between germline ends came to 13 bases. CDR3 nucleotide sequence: TGTGCCAGCAGCTTGGTTTCCACGGCGGATACGCAGTATTTT. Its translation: CASSLVSTADTQYF.

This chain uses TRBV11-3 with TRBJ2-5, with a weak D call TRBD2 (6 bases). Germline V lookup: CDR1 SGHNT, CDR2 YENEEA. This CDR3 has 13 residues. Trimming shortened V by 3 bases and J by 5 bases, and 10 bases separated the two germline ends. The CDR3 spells CASSFSGEETQYF. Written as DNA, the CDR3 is TGTGCCAGCAGCTTTTCGGGGGAGGAGACCCAGTACTTC.

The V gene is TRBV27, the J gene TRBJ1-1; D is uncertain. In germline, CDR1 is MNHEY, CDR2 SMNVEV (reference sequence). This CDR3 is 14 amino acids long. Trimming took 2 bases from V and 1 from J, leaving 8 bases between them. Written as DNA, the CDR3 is TGTGCCAGCAGTTTAAGACGGACGAACACTGAAGCTTTCTTT. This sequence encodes CASSLRRTNTEAFF.

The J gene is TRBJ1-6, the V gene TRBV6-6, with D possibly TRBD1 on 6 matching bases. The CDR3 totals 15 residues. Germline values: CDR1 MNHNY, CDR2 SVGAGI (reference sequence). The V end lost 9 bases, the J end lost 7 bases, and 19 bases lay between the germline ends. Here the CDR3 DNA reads TGTGCCAGTAGGGGGGGGTTCGCCCCAAATTCACCCCTCCACTTT. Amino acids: CASRGGFAPNSPLHF.